The T cell receptor (beta chain) under discussion was sequenced for a study of blood T cell repertoires in COVID-19. Per the original data handling: How many nucleated cells were present was estimated from reference gene primer amplification. The method was immunoSEQ multiplex PCR; TCRdb's version includes in-frame clones alone and lacks a portion of them. V and J calls and clone size are given by that table; D and trimming were obtained from the DNA. This sample carries roughly 300,000 clones, about 87% of them seen once, and the ten largest clones take 6.5% to 9.5%. Sequenced material: peripheral blood. The TCR originated in a woman in her forties or fifties who had recovered from COVID-19.

The CDR3 DNA sequence: TGTGCCAGCAGCCAACAGACTAGCGTACCCGAGCAGTACTTC. It codes for CASSQQTSVPEQYF. The rearrangement uses TRBV3-1 (or the pseudogene TRBV3-2) and TRBJ2-7, with TRBD2 matching over 8 bases. The CDR3 has 14 amino acids. The V segment lost 2 bases and the J segment 6 bases; nucleotides outside the gene matches: 6. Looked up from germline, CDR1 is LGHDT and CDR2 is YNNKEL (reference sequence).